This T cell receptor (beta chain) originates from a study of T cell repertoires in cytomegalovirus infection (dated 2019 in TCRdb). Background for the entire study: The HLA type of each donor mattered for the analysis, because public TCR beta signatures pointed to carriage of CMV infection along with the matching HLA type.

What the research found in general, with its limitations: The ex vivo response was dominated by HLA-C-restricted CMV-specific TCR beta clonotypes, which also provided the single most frequent clonotype in two of eight donors. In both this cohort and an independent cohort of some 370 donors, the cumulative frequency of public TCR beta family members distinguished carriers of CMV infection plus the relevant HLA type.

These reads were obtained on an Illumina HiSeq 1500. TCRdb trimmed the raw reads at Q25, called clones with MiXCR and kept productive beta chains. Each CDR3 protein appears once, grouped with its most common genes and DNA. This sample comprises 500,000 or so distinct CDR3 sequences, more than 15% of them detected only once. Roughly a quarter of the sample is taken by the ten largest. This clonotype occurred many times. It has no known antigen specificity. The input lacks base qualities; no much larger clone sits a single base away. CDR1 and CDR2, per the germline V gene, are ENHRY and SYGVKD. V was cut back by 3 bases and J by 7 bases, leaving a gap of 6 bases between them. The CDR3, cysteine through phenylalanine, is 11 amino acids long. Only CDR3 DNA remains: 33 bases, in frame from the first base.

The receptor was isolated from a human donor in good health (CMV status not recorded). Some clones in this sample may be carry-over from other donors' samples. The sequencing input was CD8+ T cells from PBMCs. The V and J segments used are TRBV10-3 and TRBJ1-1; no D segment can be confidently identified. For the CDR3, the sequence is CAISDYSEAFF. The DNA sequence follows: TGTGCCATCAGTGACTACAGTGAAGCTTTCTTT.